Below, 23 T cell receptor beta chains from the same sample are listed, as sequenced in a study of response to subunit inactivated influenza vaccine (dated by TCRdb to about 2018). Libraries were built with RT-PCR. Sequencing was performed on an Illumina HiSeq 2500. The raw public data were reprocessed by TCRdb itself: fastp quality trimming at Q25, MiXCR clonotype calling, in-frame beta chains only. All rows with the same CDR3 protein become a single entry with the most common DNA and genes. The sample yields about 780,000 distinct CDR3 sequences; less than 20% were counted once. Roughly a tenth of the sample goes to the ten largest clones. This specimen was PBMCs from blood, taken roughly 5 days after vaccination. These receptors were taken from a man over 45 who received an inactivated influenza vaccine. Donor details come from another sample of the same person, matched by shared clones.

The CDR3 DNA is TGTGCCATCGGCGCCGACAAAAACATTCAGTACTTC. Residues: CAIGADKNIQYF. The genes are TRBV10-3 and TRBJ2-4; D uncertain. V dropped 8 bases and J dropped 3 bases, with 8 bases sitting between them. This CDR3 region has 12 residues. The germline CDR1 and CDR2 sequences are ENHRY and SYGVKD.

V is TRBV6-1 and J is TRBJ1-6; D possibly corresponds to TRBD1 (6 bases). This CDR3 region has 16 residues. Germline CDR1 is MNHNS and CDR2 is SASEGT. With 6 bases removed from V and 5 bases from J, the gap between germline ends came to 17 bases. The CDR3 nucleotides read TGTGCCAGCAGCCAAGATTCGGGGGCGAATAATTCACCCCTCCACTTT. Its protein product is CASSQDSGANNSPLHF.

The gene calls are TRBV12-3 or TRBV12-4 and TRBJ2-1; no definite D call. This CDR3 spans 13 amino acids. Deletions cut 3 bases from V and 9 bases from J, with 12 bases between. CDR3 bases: TGTGCCAGCAGTTTCTTGGCTGGATCTGAGCAGTTCTTC. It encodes CASSFLAGSEQFF.

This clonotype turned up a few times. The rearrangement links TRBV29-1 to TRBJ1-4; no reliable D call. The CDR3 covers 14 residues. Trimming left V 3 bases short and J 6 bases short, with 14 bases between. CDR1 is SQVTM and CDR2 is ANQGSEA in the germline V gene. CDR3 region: CSVDPRAADEKLFF. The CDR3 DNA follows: TGCAGCGTTGACCCCCGGGCCGCGGATGAAAAACTGTTTTTT.

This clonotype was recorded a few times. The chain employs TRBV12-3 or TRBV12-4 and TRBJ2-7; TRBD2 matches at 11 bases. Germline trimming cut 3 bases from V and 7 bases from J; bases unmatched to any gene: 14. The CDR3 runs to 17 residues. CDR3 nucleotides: TGTGCCAGCAGTTTCGGGGGTAGCGGGAGGGCCTCGAAGGAGCAGTACTTC. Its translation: CASSFGGSGRASKEQYF.

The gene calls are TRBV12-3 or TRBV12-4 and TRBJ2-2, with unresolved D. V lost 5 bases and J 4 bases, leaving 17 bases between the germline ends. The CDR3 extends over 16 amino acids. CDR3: CASSPGYQASTGELFF. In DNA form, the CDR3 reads TGTGCCAGCAGTCCAGGTTACCAGGCGAGCACCGGGGAGCTGTTTTTT.

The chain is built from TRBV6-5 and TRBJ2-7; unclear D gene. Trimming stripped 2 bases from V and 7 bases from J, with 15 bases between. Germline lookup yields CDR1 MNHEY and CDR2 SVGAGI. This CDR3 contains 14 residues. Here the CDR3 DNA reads TGTGCCAGCAGTTACGCTACATCGAACAGTGAGCAGTACTTC. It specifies CASSYATSNSEQYF.

Here the CDR3 reads CASSLVGGQGVGYEQYF. CDR3 nucleotide sequence: TGTGCCAGCAGCTTAGTTGGGGGACAGGGTGTTGGATACGAGCAGTACTTC. This chain uses TRBV7-2 with TRBJ2-7; TRBD1 matches 9 bases. The length of the CDR3 is 17 residues. Germline CDR1 SGHTA, CDR2 FQGNSA. Trimming removed 1 base from V and 4 bases from J; junction bases left unmatched: 11.

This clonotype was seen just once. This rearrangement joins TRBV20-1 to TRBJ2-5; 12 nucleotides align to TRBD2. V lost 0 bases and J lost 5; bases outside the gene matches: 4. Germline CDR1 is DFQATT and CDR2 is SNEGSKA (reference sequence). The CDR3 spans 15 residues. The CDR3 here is CSARDASGRVETQYF. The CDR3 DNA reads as TGCAGTGCTAGAGATGCTAGCGGGAGGGTTGAGACCCAGTACTTC.

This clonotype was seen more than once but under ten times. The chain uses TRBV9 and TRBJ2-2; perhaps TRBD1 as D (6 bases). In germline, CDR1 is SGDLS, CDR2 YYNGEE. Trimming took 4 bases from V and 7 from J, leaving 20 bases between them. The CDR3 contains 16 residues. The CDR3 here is CASSIEPRTGSGELFF. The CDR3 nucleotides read TGTGCCAGCAGCATAGAACCCCGAACAGGGAGCGGGGAGCTGTTTTTT.

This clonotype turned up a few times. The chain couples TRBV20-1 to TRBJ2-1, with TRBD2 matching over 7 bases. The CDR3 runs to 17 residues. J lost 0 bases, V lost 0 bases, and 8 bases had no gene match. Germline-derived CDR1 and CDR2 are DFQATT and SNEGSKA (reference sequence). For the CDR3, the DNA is TGCAGTGCTAGAGATCGATATGGCGGGAGCTCCTACAATGAGCAGTTCTTC. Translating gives CSARDRYGGSSYNEQFF.

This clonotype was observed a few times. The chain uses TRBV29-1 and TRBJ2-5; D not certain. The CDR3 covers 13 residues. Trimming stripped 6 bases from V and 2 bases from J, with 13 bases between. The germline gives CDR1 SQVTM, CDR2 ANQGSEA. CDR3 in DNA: TGCAGCGTCGCTTTGATCAGGCAAGAGACCCAGTACTTC. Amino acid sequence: CSVALIRQETQYF. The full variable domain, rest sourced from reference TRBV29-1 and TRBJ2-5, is SAVISQKPSRDICQRGTSLTIQCQVDSQVTMMFWYRQQPGQSLTLIATANQGSEATYESGFVIDKFPISRPNLTFSTLTVSNMSPEDSSIYLCSVALIRQETQYFGPGTRLLVL.

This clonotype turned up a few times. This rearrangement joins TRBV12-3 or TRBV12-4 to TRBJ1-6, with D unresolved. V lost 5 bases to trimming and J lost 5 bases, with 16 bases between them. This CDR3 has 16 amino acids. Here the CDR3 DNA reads TGTGCCAGCAGTAAGGCCGGACGGGGAAATAATTCACCCCTCCACTTT. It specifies CASSKAGRGNNSPLHF.

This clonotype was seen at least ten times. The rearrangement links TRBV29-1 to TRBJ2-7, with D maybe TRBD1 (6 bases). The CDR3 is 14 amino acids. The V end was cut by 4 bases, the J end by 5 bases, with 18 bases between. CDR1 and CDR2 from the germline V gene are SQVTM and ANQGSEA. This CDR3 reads CSVAGRQGKNEQYF. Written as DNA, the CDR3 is TGCAGCGTTGCAGGCCGGCAGGGGAAGAACGAGCAGTACTTC.

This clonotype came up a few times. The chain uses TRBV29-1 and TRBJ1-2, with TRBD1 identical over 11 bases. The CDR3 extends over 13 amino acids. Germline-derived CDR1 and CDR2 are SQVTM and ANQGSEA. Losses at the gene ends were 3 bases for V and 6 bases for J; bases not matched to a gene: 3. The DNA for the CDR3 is TGCAGCGTTGAGGGGACAGGGGGGGATGGCTACACCTTC. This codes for CSVEGTGGDGYTF.

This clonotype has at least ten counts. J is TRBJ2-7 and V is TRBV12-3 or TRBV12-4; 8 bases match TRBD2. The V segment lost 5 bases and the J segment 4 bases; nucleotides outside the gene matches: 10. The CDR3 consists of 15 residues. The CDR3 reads CASSLTSVRLYEQYF. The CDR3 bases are TGTGCCAGCAGTCTGACTAGCGTGAGGTTGTACGAGCAGTACTTC.

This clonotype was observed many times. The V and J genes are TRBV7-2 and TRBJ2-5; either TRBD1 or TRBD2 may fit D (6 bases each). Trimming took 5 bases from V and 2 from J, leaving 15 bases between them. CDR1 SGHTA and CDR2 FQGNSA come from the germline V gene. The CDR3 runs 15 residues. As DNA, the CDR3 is TGTGCCAGCAGCCGGGGAAGGGGGGTACAAGAGACCCAGTACTTC. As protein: CASSRGRGVQETQYF.

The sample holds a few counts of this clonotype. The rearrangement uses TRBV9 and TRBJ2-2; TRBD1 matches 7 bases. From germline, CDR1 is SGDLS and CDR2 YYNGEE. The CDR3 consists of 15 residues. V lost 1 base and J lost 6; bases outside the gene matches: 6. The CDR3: CASSVIETGSGELFF. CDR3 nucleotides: TGTGCCAGCAGCGTAATAGAGACAGGGTCCGGGGAGCTGTTTTTT.

Here the CDR3 DNA reads TGTGCCAGCAGTTACTCTGCAGGGAAGAGGAATGGCTACACCTTC. It is translated as CASSYSAGKRNGYTF. The V and J genes are TRBV6-5 and TRBJ1-2; possibly TRBD1 for D (5 bases). Germline CDR1 is MNHEY and CDR2 is SVGAGI. The CDR3 is 15 residues long. Trimming shortened V by 0 bases and J by 6 bases, and 14 bases separated the two germline ends.

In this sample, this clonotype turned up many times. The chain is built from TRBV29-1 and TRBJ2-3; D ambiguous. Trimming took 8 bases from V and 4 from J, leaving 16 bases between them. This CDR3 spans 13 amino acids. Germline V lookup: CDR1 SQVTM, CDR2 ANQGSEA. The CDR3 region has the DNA TGCAGCACGGCGACCGGGCCGTCAGATACGCAGTATTTT. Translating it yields CSTATGPSDTQYF.

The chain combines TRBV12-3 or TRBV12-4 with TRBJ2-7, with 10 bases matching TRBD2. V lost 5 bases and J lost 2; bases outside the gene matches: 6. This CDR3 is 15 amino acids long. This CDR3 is CASSDTSGVTYEQYF. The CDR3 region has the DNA TGTGCCAGCAGTGATACTAGCGGGGTAACCTACGAGCAGTACTTC.

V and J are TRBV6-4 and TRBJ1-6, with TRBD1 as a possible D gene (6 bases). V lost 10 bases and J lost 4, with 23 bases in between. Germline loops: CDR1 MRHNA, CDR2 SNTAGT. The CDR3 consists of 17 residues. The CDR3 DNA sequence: TGTGCCACACCGGAGACAGGAGATCCCGTTTATAATTCACCCCTCCACTTT. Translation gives CATPETGDPVYNSPLHF.

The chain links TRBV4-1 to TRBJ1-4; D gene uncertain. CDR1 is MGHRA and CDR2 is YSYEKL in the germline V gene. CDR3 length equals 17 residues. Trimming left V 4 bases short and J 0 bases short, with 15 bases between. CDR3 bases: TGCGCCAGCAGCCCCCAATATGTCCTTCCAACTAATGAAAAACTGTTTTTT. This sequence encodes CASSPQYVLPTNEKLFF.